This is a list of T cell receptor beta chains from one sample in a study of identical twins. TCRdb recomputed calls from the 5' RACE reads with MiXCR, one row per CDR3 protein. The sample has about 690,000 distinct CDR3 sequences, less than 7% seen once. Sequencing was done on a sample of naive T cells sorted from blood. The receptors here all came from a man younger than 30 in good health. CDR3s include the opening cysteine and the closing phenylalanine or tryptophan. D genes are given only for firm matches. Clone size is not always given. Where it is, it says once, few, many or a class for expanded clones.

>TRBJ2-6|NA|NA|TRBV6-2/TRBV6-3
CASRDRYPSGANVLTF
TGTGCCAGCAGAGACAGGTACCCCTCTGGGGCCAACGTCCTGACTTTC
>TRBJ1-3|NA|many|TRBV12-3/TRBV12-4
CASRPPGQGNTIYF
TGTGCCAGCAGGCCCCCGGGACAAGGAAACACCATATATTTT
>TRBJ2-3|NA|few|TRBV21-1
CASSKAMQGFVVADTQYF
TGTGCCAGCAGCAAAGCTATGCAGGGTTTTGTGGTTGCAGATACGCAGTATTTT
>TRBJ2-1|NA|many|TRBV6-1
CASSRAGTNEQFF
TGTGCCAGCAGTCGGGCCGGGACCAATGAGCAGTTCTTC
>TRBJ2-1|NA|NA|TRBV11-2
CASSLERQTYNEQFF
TGTGCCAGCAGCTTAGAACGGCAGACTTACAATGAGCAGTTCTTC
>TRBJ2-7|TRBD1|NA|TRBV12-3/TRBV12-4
CASSPTGRYEQYF
TGTGCCAGCAGCCCGACAGGGCGGTACGAGCAGTACTTC
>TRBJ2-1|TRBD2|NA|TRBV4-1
CASSQVAGLAGTYNEQFF
TGCGCCAGCAGCCAAGTGGCAGGACTAGCGGGGACCTACAATGAGCAGTTCTTC
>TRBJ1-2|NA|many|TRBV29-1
CSVVEGNYGYTF
TGCAGCGTTGTTGAGGGAAACTATGGCTACACCTTC
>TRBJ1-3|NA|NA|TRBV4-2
CASSQDTDGISGNTIYF
TGTGCCAGCAGCCAAGATACGGACGGGATCTCTGGAAACACCATATATTTT
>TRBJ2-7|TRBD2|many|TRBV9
CASSPLTSGSLHEQYF
TGTGCCAGCAGCCCCCTGACTAGCGGGAGTCTCCACGAGCAGTACTTC
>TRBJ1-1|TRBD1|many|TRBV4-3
CASSPGQATTEAFF
TGCGCCAGCAGCCCGGGACAGGCGACCACTGAAGCTTTCTTT
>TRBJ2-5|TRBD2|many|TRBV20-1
CSAPTSGSTYF
TGCAGTGCACCAACTAGCGGGAGCACTTACTTC
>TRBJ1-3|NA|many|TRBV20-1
CSASVSVTGNTIYF
TGCAGTGCTAGTGTCTCAGTCACTGGAAACACCATATATTTT
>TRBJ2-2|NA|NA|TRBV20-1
CSATVGTGELFF
TGCAGTGCTACCGTAGGCACCGGGGAGCTGTTTTTT
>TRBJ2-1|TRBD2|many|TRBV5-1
CASSLAGESYNEQFF
TGCGCCAGCAGCTTAGCGGGAGAGTCCTACAATGAGCAGTTCTTC
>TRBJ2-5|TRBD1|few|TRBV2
CASSGEGGAGTQYF
TGTGCCAGCAGTGGTGAAGGGGGCGCGGGGACCCAGTACTTC
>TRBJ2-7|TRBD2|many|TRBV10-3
CAISDAASGVSYEQYF
TGTGCCATCAGTGATGCGGCTAGCGGGGTCTCCTACGAGCAGTACTTC
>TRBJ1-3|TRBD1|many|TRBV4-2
CASSQTGGSSGNTIYF
TGTGCCAGCAGCCAGACAGGGGGCAGCTCTGGAAACACCATATATTTT
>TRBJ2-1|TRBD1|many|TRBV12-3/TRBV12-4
CASSPTTGASYNEQFF
TGTGCCAGCAGTCCAACTACAGGGGCAAGCTACAATGAGCAGTTCTTC
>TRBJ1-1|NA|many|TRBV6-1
CASSESRVVETEAFF
TGTGCCAGCAGTGAATCCAGGGTTGTTGAGACTGAAGCTTTCTTT
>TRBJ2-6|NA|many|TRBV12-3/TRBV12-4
CASNLPGANVLTF
TGTGCCAGCAATCTCCCTGGGGCCAACGTCCTGACTTTC
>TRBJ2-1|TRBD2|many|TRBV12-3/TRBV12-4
CASSPLAGHGDEQFF
TGTGCCAGCAGTCCTCTAGCGGGCCATGGGGATGAGCAGTTCTTC
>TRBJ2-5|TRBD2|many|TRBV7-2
CASSSRAGLGVETQYF
TGTGCCAGCAGCTCCCGCGCGGGACTAGGAGTAGAGACCCAGTACTTC
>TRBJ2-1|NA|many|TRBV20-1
CSARDGRGNEQFF
TGCAGTGCTAGGGACGGGAGAGGAAATGAGCAGTTCTTC
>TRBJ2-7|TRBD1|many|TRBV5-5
CASSLEATGVYEQYF
TGTGCCAGCAGCTTGGAAGCGACAGGGGTCTACGAGCAGTACTTC